This is a list of T cell receptor beta chains from one sample in a study of control samples from healthy donors and cancer patients. This table comes from immunoSEQ multiplex PCR, and its TCRdb copy is limited to in-frame clones, with some not included. The sample includes about 70,000 clones, 75% to 90% of them seen just once. The sample was PBMCs. The receptor source for this set is a woman between 45 and 65 years old with lung cancer. Both conserved end residues are part of each CDR3. A D gene is named only where the DNA matches it firmly. Not all rows give a size; the values are once, few, many and, for expanded clones, a class.

j_gene: TRBJ2-7; len: 15; v_gene: TRBV10-1; abundance: once; d_gene: NA; CDR3aa: CASSESVGPGLEQYF; CDR3nt: TGCGCCAGCAGTGAGTCGGTAGGTCCAGGGCTCGAGCAGTACTTC
j_gene: TRBJ1-4; len: 14; v_gene: TRBV6-6; abundance: medium-sized; d_gene: NA; CDR3aa: CASSYPQGYEKLFF; CDR3nt: TGTGCCAGCAGTTATCCCCAGGGTTATGAAAAACTGTTTTTT
j_gene: TRBJ1-4; len: 14; v_gene: TRBV2; abundance: once; d_gene: TRBD1; CDR3aa: CASIRDRYNEKLFF; CDR3nt: TGTGCCAGCATACGGGACAGGTATAATGAAAAACTGTTTTTT
j_gene: TRBJ1-3; len: 17; v_gene: TRBV24-1; abundance: NA; d_gene: NA; CDR3aa: CATKDITHAFSGNTIYF; CDR3nt: TGTGCCACCAAGGACATAACTCACGCGTTCTCTGGAAACACCATATATTTT
j_gene: TRBJ2-5; len: 15; v_gene: TRBV7-8; abundance: NA; d_gene: TRBD2; CDR3aa: CASSASGGAPETQYF; CDR3nt: TGTGCCAGCAGCGCCAGCGGGGGAGCCCCAGAGACCCAGTACTTC
j_gene: TRBJ1-2; len: 14; v_gene: TRBV19; abundance: NA; d_gene: NA; CDR3aa: CASSNGNSNYGYTF; CDR3nt: TGTGCCAGTAGTAACGGGAATTCGAACTATGGCTACACCTTC
j_gene: TRBJ1-1; len: 18; v_gene: TRBV19; abundance: NA; d_gene: NA; CDR3aa: CASSIRPGAFGLNTEAFF; CDR3nt: TGTGCCAGTAGTATACGGCCTGGGGCATTCGGATTGAACACTGAAGCTTTCTTT
j_gene: TRBJ1-2; len: 14; v_gene: TRBV6-5; abundance: few; d_gene: NA; CDR3aa: CASSYDPFGYGYTF; CDR3nt: TGTGCCAGCAGTTACGACCCCTTCGGGTATGGCTACACCTTC
j_gene: TRBJ1-1; len: 13; v_gene: TRBV29-1; abundance: NA; d_gene: NA; CDR3aa: CSVGPGAVTEAFF; CDR3nt: NA
j_gene: TRBJ1-1; len: 13; v_gene: TRBV2; abundance: NA; d_gene: TRBD1; CDR3aa: CASSPDRETEAFF; CDR3nt: TGTGCCAGCAGCCCGGACAGGGAAACTGAAGCTTTCTTT
j_gene: TRBJ1-1; len: 13; v_gene: TRBV10-1; abundance: NA; d_gene: NA; CDR3aa: CASSARQNTEAFF; CDR3nt: TGCGCCAGCAGTGCCCGACAGAACACTGAAGCTTTCTTT
j_gene: TRBJ2-2; len: 15; v_gene: TRBV24-1; abundance: NA; d_gene: TRBD1; CDR3aa: CATSGTGSSPGELFF; CDR3nt: TGTGCCACCTCGGGGACAGGGTCTTCACCCGGGGAGCTGTTTTTT
j_gene: TRBJ2-7; len: 15; v_gene: TRBV5-1; abundance: NA; d_gene: TRBD2; CDR3aa: CASSLPGAGAYEQYF; CDR3nt: TGCGCCAGCAGCTTGCCGGGCGCGGGGGCCTACGAGCAGTACTTC
j_gene: TRBJ1-1; len: 14; v_gene: TRBV5-8; abundance: NA; d_gene: NA; CDR3aa: CASSFRWMNTEAFF; CDR3nt: TGTGCCAGCAGCTTTCGGTGGATGAACACTGAAGCTTTCTTT
j_gene: TRBJ2-6; len: 15; v_gene: TRBV9; abundance: NA; d_gene: NA; CDR3aa: CASSPGASGANVLTF; CDR3nt: TGTGCCAGCAGCCCCGGGGCCTCTGGGGCCAACGTCCTGACTTTC
j_gene: TRBJ2-5; len: 13; v_gene: TRBV24-1; abundance: few; d_gene: NA; CDR3aa: CATSDGSQETQYF; CDR3nt: TGTGCCACCAGTGACGGCAGCCAAGAGACCCAGTACTTC
j_gene: TRBJ1-1; len: 14; v_gene: TRBV2; abundance: NA; d_gene: NA; CDR3aa: CASSDLGTNTEAFF; CDR3nt: TGTGCCAGCAGTGATCTTGGGACCAACACTGAAGCTTTCTTT
j_gene: TRBJ2-6; len: 15; v_gene: TRBV7-3; abundance: NA; d_gene: NA; CDR3aa: CASSLLTSGANVLTF; CDR3nt: TGTGCCAGCAGCTTGTTAACCTCTGGGGCCAACGTCCTGACTTTC
j_gene: TRBJ2-5; len: 10; v_gene: TRBV6-5; abundance: NA; d_gene: NA; CDR3aa: CASIGETQYF; CDR3nt: TGTGCCAGCATCGGGGAGACCCAGTACTTC